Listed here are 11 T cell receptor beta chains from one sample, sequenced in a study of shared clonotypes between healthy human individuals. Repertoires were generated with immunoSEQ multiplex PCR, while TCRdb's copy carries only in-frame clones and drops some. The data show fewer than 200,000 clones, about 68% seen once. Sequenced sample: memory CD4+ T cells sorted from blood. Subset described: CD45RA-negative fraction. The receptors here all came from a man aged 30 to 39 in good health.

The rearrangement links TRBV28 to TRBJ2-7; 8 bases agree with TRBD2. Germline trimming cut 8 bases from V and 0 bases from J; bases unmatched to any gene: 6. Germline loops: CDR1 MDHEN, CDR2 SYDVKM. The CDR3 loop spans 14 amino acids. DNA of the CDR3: TGTGCCAGCGGGTTAGCGGGGAGCTCCTACGAGCAGTACTTC. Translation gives CASGLAGSSYEQYF.

The CDR3 region is CASSATDRKREAIHEQFF. The CDR3 DNA sequence: TGTGCCAGCAGCGCTACAGATAGAAAGCGGGAGGCGATCCATGAGCAGTTCTTC. V usage is TRBV9 and J usage is TRBJ2-1; 9 bases match TRBD2. This CDR3 region has 18 residues. Per the germline V gene, CDR1 is SGDLS and CDR2 is YYNGEE. The J segment lost 8 bases and the V segment lost 3 bases, leaving 18 bases of the junction unmatched.

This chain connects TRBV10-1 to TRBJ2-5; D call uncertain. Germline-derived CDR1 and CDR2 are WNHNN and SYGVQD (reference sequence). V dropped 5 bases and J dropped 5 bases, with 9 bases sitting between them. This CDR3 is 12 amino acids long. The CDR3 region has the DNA TGCGCCAGCAGTAGGGATTTGGAGACCCAGTACTTC. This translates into CASSRDLETQYF.

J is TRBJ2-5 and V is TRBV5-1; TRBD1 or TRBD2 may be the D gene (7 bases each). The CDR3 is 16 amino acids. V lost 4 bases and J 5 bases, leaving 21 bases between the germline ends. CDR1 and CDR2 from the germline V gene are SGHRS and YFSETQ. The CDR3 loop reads CASSTDREGLHETQYF. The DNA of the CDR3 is TGCGCCAGCAGCACTGACAGGGAGGGATTACATGAGACCCAGTACTTC.

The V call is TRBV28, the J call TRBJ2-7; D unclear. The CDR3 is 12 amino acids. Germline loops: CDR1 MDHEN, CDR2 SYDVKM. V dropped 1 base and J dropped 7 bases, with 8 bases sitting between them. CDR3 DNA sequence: TGTGCCAGCAGTTTATATCGGCGGGAGCAGTACTTC. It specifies CASSLYRREQYF. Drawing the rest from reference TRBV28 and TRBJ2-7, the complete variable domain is DVKVTQSSRYLVKRTGEKVFLECVQDMDHENMFWYRQDPGLGLRLIYFSYDVKMKEKGDIPEGYSVSREKKERFSLILESASTNQTSMYLCASSLYRREQYFGPGTRLTVT.

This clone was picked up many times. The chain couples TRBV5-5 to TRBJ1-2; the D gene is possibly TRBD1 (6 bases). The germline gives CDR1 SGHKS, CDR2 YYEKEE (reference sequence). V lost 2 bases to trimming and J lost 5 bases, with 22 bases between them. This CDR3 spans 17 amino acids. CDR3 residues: CASSFRSGANSGYGYTF. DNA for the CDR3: TGTGCCAGCAGCTTTCGGTCAGGGGCAAACTCCGGATATGGCTACACCTTC.

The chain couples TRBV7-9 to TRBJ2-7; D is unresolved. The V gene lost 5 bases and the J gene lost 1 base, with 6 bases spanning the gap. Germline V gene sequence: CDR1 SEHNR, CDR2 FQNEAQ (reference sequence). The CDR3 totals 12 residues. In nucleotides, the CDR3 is TGTGCCAGCAGCCCAGAGTCCTACGAGCAGTACTTC. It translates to CASSPESYEQYF.

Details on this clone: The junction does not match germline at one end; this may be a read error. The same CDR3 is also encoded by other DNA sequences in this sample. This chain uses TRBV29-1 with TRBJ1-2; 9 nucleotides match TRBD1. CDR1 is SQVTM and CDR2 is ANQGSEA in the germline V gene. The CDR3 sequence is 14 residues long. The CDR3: CSVEPDRGFYGYTF. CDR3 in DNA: TGCAGTGTTGAACCGGACAGGGGATTCTATGGCTACACCTTC.

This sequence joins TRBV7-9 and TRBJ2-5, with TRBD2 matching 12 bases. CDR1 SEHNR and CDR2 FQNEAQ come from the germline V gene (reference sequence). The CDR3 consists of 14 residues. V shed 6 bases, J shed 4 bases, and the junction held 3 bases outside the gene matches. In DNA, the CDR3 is TGTGCCAGCAGTTGGACTAGCGGGACAGAGACCCAGTACTTC. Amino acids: CASSWTSGTETQYF.

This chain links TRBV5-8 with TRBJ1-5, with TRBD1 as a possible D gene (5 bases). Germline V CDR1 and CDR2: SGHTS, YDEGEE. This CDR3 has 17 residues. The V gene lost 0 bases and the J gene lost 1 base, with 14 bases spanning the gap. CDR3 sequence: CASSLGQGLWSNQPQHF. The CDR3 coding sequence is TGTGCCAGCAGCTTGGGGCAGGGCCTTTGGAGCAATCAGCCCCAGCATTTT.

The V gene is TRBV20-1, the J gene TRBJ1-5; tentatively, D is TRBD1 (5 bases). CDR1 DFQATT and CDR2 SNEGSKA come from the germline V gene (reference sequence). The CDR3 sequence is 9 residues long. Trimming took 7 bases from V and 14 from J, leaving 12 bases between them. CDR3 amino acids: CSDPGREHF. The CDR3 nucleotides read TGCAGTGACCCGGGACGAGAGCATTTT.